Reported below is one T cell receptor beta chain. Looked up from germline, CDR1 is SGHAT and CDR2 is FQDESV (reference sequence). V dropped 5 bases and J dropped 4; count of bases not matched to a gene: 4. The CDR3 contains 13 residues. Under the authors' procedure: Amplification of reference gene primers provided the estimated nucleated cell counts. Assay: immunoSEQ multiplex PCR; the TCRdb copy retains only in-frame clones and omits some. V, J and clone size are taken as reported in that table, and D and trimming were inferred from the DNA itself. There are roughly 300,000 clones in the sample; approximately 89% occur only once, and about 7.8% lies in the top ten. This specimen belongs to a study of blood T cell repertoires in COVID-19. In the study overall: Researchers got acute and convalescent COVID-19 samples from the United States, Italy and Spain. Sources were T cells, B-cell-depleted T cells, or PBMCs; the material itself was cDNA or gDNA.

The sequence was obtained from a woman aged 45-65 years who had recovered from COVID-19. The J gene is TRBJ2-5, the V gene TRBV11-1; TRBD1 aligns across 7 bases. The sequencing input was peripheral blood. CDR3 DNA sequence: TGTGCCAGCAGCAGGGGGCTAGGAGAGACCCAGTACTTC. Encoded protein: CASSRGLGETQYF.